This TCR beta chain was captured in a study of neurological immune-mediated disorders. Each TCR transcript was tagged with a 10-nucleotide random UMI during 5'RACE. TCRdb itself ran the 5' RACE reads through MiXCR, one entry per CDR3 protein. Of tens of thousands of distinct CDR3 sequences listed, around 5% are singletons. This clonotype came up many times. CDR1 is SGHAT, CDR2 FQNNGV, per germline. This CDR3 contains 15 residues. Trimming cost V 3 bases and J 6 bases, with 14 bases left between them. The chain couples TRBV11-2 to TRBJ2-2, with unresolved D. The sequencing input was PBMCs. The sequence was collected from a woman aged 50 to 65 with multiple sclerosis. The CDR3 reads CASSLMGRRAGELFF. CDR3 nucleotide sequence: TGTGCCAGCAGCTTGATGGGCCGCCGAGCCGGGGAGCTGTTTTTT. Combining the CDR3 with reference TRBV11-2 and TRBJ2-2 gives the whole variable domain EAGVAQSPRYKIIEKRQSVAFWCNPISGHATLYWYQQILGQGPKLLIQFQNNGVVDDSQLPKDRFSAERLKGVDSTLKIQPAKLEDSAVYLCASSLMGRRAGELFFGEGSRLTVL.